This T cell receptor beta chain stems from a study of T cell responses to AZD1222 COVID-19 vaccine. Study-wide results and limits: Among the donors, most were white British and more were female, and clonal diversity was possibly underestimated.

Remarks on this clone: Antigen: not known.

V was shortened by 5 bases and J by 9 bases, with 20 bases between the two germline ends. The V gene's germline CDR1 is SEHNR and CDR2 FQNEAQ (reference sequence). The CDR3 has 16 amino acids. The assay was immunoSEQ multiplex PCR, and TCRdb's table has in-frame clones only and misses some. The sample holds around 150,000 clones; 88% are singletons and the top ten take 4% to 4.5%. The chain has TRBV7-9 and TRBJ1-6, with D perhaps TRBD1 (6 bases). Material: peripheral blood, obtained 28 days after the second AZD1222 dose. This TCR was sampled from an adult who received the AZD1222 COVID-19 vaccine. The CDR3 spells CASSHNREPFGSPLHF. The CDR3 nucleotides are TGTGCCAGCAGCCATAACAGGGAGCCTTTTGGTTCACCCCTCCACTTT.